This T cell receptor (beta chain) was recovered during a study of shared clonotypes between healthy human individuals. Study conclusions and caveats: It was the few donors that limited the genetic and exposure-history diversity represented. Exclusively blood specimens were collected; tissue repertoires likely differ.

Details on this clone: Its antigen is not known.

This CDR3 comprises 13 residues. The germline V gene encodes CDR1 SGHTA and CDR2 FQGTGA. V was cut by 2 bases and J by 3 bases, with 7 bases left in between. Each subset's genomic DNA was shared equally among a number of immunoSEQ plates. TCRdb's table, derived via immunoSEQ multiplex PCR, lists solely in-frame clones and lacks some. The repertoire holds fewer than 600,000 clones, approximately 85% seen once, with over 10% in the top ten. V gene TRBV7-3 combines with J gene TRBJ1-1, with D hard to call. This sequence was found in a woman in her thirties or forties in good health. Some clones in this sample may be carry-over from other donors' samples. The source material was PBMCs. This CDR3 is CASSLEQYTEAFF. The CDR3 region has the DNA TGTGCCAGCAGCTTAGAACAGTACACTGAAGCTTTCTTT.